This TCR beta chain was captured in a study of shared clonotypes between healthy human individuals. Regarding the study as a whole: Relative to memory subsets, naive subsets generally showed larger estimated richness. Relative to their counterparts shared across all four donors, non-shared clonotypes exhibited diminished generation probabilities.

Assay used: immunoSEQ multiplex PCR; TCRdb lists only in-frame clones, some missing. Altogether fewer than 1.8 million clones are present, roughly 98.5% being singletons, with the ten largest covering about 0.34%. As concerns this clone: The antigen is unknown.

Germline loops: CDR1 SGHRS, CDR2 YFSETQ. The CDR3 contains 13 residues. V shed 6 bases and J shed 1 base, with 9 bases lying between them. The TCR was taken from a young man in good health. Sequencing used naive CD4+ T cells sorted from blood. Indicated subset: CD45RA+ positively selected. V is TRBV5-1 and J is TRBJ2-3; unclear D gene. As DNA, the CDR3 is TGCGCCAGCAATTTCGAGGGCACAGATACGCAGTATTTT. Translated: CASNFEGTDTQYF.